This TCR beta chain was retrieved from a study of a mutant IDH1 vaccine in newly diagnosed glioma. Study in general: Treated patients had a mean age of 40.4 years and a sex split that was around 60% male and 37.5% female. Antecedent treatment encompassed radiotherapy, temozolomide, or their combination; the majority received both. Week 47 marked visit V13, whereas week 35 marked visit V12.

Produced via immunoSEQ multiplex PCR; TCRdb's table is partial and in-frame only. The table records about 60,000 clones, around four fifths of them present only once. About this clone itself: Its specificity is unknown.

Study-level findings and limits: Vaccine-induced immune responses were detected in roughly 93% of patients.

Time point reported: week 35, safety follow-up. A 20-mer mutant IDH1 peptide at 300 ug was injected subcutaneously with topical imiquimod. This sequence originates from a man aged 25-40 years with glioma. The sample consisted of PBMCs, taken from a glioma patient whose treatment included an IDH1 peptide vaccine.

CDR3 nucleotide sequence: TGTGCCAGCAGTGAACGGGACAGAGAATACGAGCAGTACTTC. Translation gives CASSERDREYEQYF. The genes are TRBV2 and TRBJ2-7; the match to TRBD1 covers 7 bases. Germline CDR1 is SNHLY and CDR2 is FYNNEI. The ends lost 2 bases at V and 4 bases at J; junction bases unmatched: 5. The CDR3 spans 14 residues.